This T cell receptor (beta chain) was captured in a study of monozygotic twins with inflammatory bowel disease. Study findings and constraints: Healthy co-twins showed greater TCRbeta diversity (inverse Simpson) than IBD patients. Patient repertoires may have gained variability from differing immunosuppressive treatments.

The UMIs contained a 6-nucleotide sample barcode. They were added by template switching during cDNA synthesis. With the 5' RACE reads reprocessed, TCRdb shows one record per CDR3 protein and no DNA. The sample totals roughly 330,000 distinct CDR3 sequences. As to this clonotype: Its target is unknown.

This CDR3 is built from 14 residues. CDR1 is SGHNT and CDR2 is YYREEE in the germline V gene (reference sequence). The sequence was collected from a human donor with ulcerative colitis or Crohn's disease, or a healthy co-twin of an affected twin (not recorded which). Sequenced material: blood. V usage is TRBV5-4 and J usage is TRBJ1-1; TCRdb designates TRBD1, a call that cannot be tested without DNA. CDR3 loop: CASRPDRGYGEAFF.